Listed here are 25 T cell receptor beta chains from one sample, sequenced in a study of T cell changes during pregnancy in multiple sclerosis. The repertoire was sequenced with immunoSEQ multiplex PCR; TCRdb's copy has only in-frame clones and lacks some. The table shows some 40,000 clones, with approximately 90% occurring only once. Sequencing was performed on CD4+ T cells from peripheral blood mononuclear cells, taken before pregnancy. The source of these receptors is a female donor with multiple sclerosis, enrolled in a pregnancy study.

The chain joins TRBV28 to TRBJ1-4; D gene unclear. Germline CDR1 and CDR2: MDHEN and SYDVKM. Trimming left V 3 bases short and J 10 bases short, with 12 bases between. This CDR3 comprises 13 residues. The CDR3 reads CASSFPYTGKLFF. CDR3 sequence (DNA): TGTGCCAGCAGTTTTCCCTACACGGGAAAACTGTTTTTT.

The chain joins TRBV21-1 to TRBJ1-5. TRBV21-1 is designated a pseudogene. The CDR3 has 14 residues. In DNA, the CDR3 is TGTGCCAGCAGCCGGGACTCGGGCAATCAGCCCCAGCATTTT. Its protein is CASSRDSGNQPQHF.

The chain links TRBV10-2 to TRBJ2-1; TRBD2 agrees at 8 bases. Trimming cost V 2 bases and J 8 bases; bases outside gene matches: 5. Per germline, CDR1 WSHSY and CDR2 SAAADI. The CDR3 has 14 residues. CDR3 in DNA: TGCGCCAGCAGTGAGCGGGGGGGCCGCGATGAGCAGTTCTTC. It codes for CASSERGGRDEQFF.

The CDR3 DNA sequence: TGTGCCAGCAGCGACGTCAGGGGTGGGGAGACCCAGTACTTC. Its translation: CASSDVRGGETQYF. The gene calls are TRBV5-5 and TRBJ2-5; weak D call: TRBD1 (6 bases). Germline V gene data show CDR1 as SGHKS and CDR2 as YYEKEE (reference sequence). The CDR3 is 14 amino acids. Trimming removed 4 bases at V and 5 bases at J, with 15 bases between.

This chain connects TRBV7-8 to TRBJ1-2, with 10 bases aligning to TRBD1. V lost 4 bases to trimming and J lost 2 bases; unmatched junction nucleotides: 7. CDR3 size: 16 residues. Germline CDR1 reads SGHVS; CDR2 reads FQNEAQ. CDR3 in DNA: TGTGCCAGCAGCTCCAATGAGGGACAGGGGAACTATGGCTACACCTTC. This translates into CASSSNEGQGNYGYTF.

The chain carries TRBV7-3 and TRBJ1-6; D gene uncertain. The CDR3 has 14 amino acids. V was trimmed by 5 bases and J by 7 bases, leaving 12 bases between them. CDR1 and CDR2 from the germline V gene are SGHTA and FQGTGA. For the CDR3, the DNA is TGTGCCAGCAGCACTGGGCCGGGGAATTCACCCCTCCACTTT. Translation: CASSTGPGNSPLHF.

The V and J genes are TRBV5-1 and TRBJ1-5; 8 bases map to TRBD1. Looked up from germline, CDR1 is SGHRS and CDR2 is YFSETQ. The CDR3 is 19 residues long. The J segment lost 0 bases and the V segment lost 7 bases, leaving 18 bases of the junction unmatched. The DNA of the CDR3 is TGCGCCAGCGGGAGTTGGAAACAGGGGGTCCTTGATAGCAATCAGCCCCAGCATTTT. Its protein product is CASGSWKQGVLDSNQPQHF.

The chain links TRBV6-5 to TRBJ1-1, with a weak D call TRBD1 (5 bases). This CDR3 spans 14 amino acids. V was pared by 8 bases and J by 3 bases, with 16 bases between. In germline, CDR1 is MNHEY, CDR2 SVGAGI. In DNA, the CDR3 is TGTGCCAGCGCGCGGACGTGGGGGGACACTGAAGCTTTCTTT. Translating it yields CASARTWGDTEAFF.

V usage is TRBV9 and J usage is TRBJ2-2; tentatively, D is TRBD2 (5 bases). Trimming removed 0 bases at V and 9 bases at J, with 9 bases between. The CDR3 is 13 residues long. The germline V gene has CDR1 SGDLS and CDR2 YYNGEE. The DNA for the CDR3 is TGTGCCAGCAGCGTAGCTGCGGGCTGGGAGCTGTTTTTT. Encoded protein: CASSVAAGWELFF.

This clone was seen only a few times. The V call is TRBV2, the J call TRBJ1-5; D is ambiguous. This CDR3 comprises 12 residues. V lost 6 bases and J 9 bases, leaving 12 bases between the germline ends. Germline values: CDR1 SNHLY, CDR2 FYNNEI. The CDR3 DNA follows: TGTGCCAGCAGGTACACCGCGGGGCCCCAGCATTTT. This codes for CASRYTAGPQHF.

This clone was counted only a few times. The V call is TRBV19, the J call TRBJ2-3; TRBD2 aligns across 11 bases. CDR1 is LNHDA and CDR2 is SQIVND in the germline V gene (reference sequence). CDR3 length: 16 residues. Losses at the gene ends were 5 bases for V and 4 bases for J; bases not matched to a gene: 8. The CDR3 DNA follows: TGTGCCAGTAGTCTTAGCGGGGGGGCGGGGGCAGATACGCAGTATTTT. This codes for CASSLSGGAGADTQYF.

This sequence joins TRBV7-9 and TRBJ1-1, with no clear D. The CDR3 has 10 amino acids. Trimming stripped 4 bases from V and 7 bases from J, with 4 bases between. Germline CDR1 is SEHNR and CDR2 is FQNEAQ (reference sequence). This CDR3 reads CASSYYEAFF. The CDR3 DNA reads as TGTGCCAGCAGCTATTATGAAGCTTTCTTT.

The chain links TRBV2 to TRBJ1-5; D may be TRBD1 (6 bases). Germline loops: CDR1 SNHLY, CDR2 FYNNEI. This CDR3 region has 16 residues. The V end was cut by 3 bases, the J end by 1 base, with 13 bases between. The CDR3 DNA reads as TGTGCCAGCAGTGATGTGGGGGCCTACAGCAATCAGCCCCAGCATTTT. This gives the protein CASSDVGAYSNQPQHF.

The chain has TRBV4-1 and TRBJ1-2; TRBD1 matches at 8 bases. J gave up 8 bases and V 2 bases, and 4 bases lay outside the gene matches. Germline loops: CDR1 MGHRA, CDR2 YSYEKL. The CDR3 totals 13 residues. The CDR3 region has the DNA TGCGCCAGCAGCCAAAGCAGGGGGCAAGGCTACACCTTC. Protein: CASSQSRGQGYTF.

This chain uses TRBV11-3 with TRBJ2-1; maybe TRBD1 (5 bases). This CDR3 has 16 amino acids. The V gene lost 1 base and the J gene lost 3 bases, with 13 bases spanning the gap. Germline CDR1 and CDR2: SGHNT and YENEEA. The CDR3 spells CASSLGPGQVYNEQFF. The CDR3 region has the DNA TGTGCCAGCAGCTTAGGGCCCGGACAAGTCTACAATGAGCAGTTCTTC. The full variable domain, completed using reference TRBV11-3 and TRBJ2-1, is EAGVVQSPRYKIIEKKQPVAFWCNPISGHNTLYWYLQNLGQGPELLIRYENEEAVDDSQLPKDRFSAERLKGVDSTLKIQPAELGDSAVYLCASSLGPGQVYNEQFFGPGTRLTVL.

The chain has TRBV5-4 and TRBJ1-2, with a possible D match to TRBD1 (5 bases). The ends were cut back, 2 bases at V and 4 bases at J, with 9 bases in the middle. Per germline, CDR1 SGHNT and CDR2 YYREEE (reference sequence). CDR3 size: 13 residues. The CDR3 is CASSLQDGYGYTF. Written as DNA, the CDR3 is TGTGCCAGCAGCTTACAGGACGGCTATGGCTACACCTTC.

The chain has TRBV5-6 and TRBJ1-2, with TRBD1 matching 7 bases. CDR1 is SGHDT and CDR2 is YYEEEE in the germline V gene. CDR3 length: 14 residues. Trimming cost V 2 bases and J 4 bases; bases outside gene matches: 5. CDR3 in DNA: TGTGCCAGCAGCTTAGGGACAGAGATCTATGGCTACACCTTC. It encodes CASSLGTEIYGYTF.

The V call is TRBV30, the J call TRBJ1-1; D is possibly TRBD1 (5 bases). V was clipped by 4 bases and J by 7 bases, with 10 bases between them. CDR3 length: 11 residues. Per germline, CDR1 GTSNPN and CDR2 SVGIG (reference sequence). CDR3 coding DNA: TGTGCCTGGAACAGGATTGGTGAAGCTTTCTTT. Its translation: CAWNRIGEAFF.

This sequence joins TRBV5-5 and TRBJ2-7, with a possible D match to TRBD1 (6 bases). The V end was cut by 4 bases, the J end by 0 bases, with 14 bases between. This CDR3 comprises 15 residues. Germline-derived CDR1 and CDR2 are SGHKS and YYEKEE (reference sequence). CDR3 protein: CASSPRTESSYEQYF. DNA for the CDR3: TGTGCCAGCAGCCCTCGGACAGAAAGCTCCTACGAGCAGTACTTC.

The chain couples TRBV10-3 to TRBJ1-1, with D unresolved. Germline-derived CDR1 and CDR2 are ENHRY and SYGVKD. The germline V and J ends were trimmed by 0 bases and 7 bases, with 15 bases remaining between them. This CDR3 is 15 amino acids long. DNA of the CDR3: TGTGCCATCAGTGAGTCGACTTCTGGCGGAGGTGAAGCTTTCTTT. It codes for CAISESTSGGGEAFF.

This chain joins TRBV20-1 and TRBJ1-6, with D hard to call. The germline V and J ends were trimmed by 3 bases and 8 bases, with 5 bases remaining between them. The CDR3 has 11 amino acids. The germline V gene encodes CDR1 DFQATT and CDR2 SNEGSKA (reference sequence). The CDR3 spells CSASADSPLHF. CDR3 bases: TGCAGTGCTAGCGCAGATTCACCCCTCCACTTT.

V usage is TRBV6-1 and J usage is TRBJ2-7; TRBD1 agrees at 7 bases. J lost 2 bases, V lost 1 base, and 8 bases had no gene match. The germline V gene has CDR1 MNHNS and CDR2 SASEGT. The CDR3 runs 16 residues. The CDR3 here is CASSEGLGRGPYEQYF. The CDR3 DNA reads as TGTGCCAGCAGTGAAGGCCTTGGAAGGGGGCCCTACGAGCAGTACTTC.

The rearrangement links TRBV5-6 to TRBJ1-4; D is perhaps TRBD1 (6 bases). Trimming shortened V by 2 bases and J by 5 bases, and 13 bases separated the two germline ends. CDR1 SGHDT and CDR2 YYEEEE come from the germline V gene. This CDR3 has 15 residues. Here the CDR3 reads CASSLGGLRNEKLFF. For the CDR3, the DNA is TGTGCCAGCAGCTTAGGGGGATTACGAAATGAAAAACTGTTTTTT.

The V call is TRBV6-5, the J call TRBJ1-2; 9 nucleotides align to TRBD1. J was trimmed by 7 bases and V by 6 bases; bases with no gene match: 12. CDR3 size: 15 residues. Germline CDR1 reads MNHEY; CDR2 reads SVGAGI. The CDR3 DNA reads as TGTGCCAGCAGGGGACAGGGTTTCTTCGTGCGTGGCTACACCTTC. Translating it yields CASRGQGFFVRGYTF.

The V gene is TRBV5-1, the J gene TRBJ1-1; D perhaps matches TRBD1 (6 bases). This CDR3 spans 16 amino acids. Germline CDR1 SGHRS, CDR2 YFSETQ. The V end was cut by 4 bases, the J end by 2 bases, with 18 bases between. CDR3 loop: CASSPIPGTQNTEAFF. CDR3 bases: TGCGCCAGCAGCCCCATTCCGGGGACACAAAACACTGAAGCTTTCTTT.